This TCR beta chain originates from a study of T cell repertoires in cytomegalovirus infection. Study-level points and caveats: The ex vivo response showed dominance by HLA-C-restricted CMV-specific TCR beta clonotypes. Cumulative frequency (of public TCR beta family members) identified carriers of CMV plus the relevant HLA.

With respect to this clonotype: Antigen specificity is unknown.

Each CDR3 protein is one row after TCRdb ran MiXCR on the reads. Of about 830,000 distinct CDR3 sequences in the sample, approximately 29% are singletons; the top ten hold around 11%. This clonotype originated in a human donor in good health (CMV status not recorded). Some clones in this sample may be carry-over from other donors' samples. The starting material was cultured CD8+ T cells from PBMCs, obtained from culture after CMV antigen stimulation.

The CDR3 sequence: CASAGSEAFF. CDR3 bases: TGTGCCAGCGCAGGGTCTGAAGCTTTCTTT. J is TRBJ1-1 and V is TRBV7-2; D may be TRBD1 (5 bases). Trimming removed 8 bases from V and 6 bases from J, with 7 bases in between. The CDR3 is 10 amino acids. Germline V gene lookup returns CDR1 SGHTA and CDR2 FQGNSA. The full variable domain, in which reference TRBV7-2 and TRBJ1-1 provide the parts outside the CDR3, is GAGVSQSPSNKVTEKGKDVELRCDPISGHTALYWYRQSLGQGLEFLIYFQGNSAPDKSGLPSDRFSAERTGGSVSTLTIQRTQQEDSAVYLCASAGSEAFFGQGTRLTVV.